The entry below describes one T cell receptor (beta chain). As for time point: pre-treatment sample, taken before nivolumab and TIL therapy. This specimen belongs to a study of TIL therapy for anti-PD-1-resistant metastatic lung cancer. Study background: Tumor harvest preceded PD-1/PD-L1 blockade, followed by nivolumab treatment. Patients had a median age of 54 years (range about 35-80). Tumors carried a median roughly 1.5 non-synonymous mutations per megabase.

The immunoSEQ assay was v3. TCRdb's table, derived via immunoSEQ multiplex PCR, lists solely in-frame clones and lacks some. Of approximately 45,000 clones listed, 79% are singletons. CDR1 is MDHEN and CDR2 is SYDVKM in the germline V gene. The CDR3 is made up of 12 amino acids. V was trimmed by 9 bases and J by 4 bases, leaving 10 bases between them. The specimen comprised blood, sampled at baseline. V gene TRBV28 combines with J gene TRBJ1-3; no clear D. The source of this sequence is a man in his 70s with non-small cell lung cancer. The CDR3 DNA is TGTGCCAGTCGGGGTGGGGGAAACACCATATATTTT. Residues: CASRGGGNTIYF.